Presented here are 21 T cell receptor beta chains from one specimen sequenced in a study of T cell changes during pregnancy in multiple sclerosis. TCRdb keeps only in-frame clones here, not all; method: immunoSEQ multiplex PCR. The sample records about 45,000 clones, 70% to 90% being singletons. Sequencing was performed on peripheral blood, taken in the first trimester of pregnancy. The receptors stem from a female donor with multiple sclerosis, enrolled in a pregnancy study.

Remarks on this clone: At the DNA level, this CDR3 is encoded by other sequences in the same sample as well. V and J are TRBV6-1 and TRBJ1-5; 8 bases are a match to TRBD1. This CDR3 is built from 13 residues. CDR1 and CDR2 from the germline V gene are MNHNS and SASEGT. V was pared by 4 bases and J by 5 bases, with 1 base of the junction left unmatched. In DNA form, the CDR3 reads TGTGCCAGCAGTGCACAGGGGGATCAGCCCCAGCATTTT. Protein: CASSAQGDQPQHF.

This clone appeared once. V gene TRBV28 combines with J gene TRBJ2-7; 8 bases agree with TRBD2. V trimming: 1 base; J trimming: 11 bases; junction bases outside the gene matches: 13. The CDR3 sequence is 15 residues long. CDR1 and CDR2 (germline): MDHEN, SYDVKM. CDR3 in amino acids: CASSLSSGGDWEKYF. The DNA for the CDR3 is TGTGCCAGCAGTTTATCCTCGGGAGGGGACTGGGAGAAGTACTTC.

The chain carries TRBV5-1 and TRBJ2-7, with a possible D match to TRBD2 (6 bases). The germline gives CDR1 SGHRS, CDR2 YFSETQ. Trimming stripped 4 bases from V and 0 bases from J, with 17 bases between. The CDR3 totals 16 residues. The CDR3 loop reads CASSLTGLAASYEQYF. CDR3 bases: TGCGCCAGCAGCCTGACGGGACTGGCGGCCTCCTACGAGCAGTACTTC.

The gene calls are TRBV9 and TRBJ1-4, with a possible D match to TRBD1 (6 bases). Between the trimmed V and J ends, which lost 8 bases and 8 bases, there was a span of 16 bases. This CDR3 contains 13 residues. Germline V gene lookup returns CDR1 SGDLS and CDR2 YYNGEE. CDR3 nucleotide sequence: TGTGCCAGTGGGAGGGGGGGGAACGAAAAACTGTTTTTT. Translating it yields CASGRGGNEKLFF.

This clone came up once. V usage is TRBV27 and J usage is TRBJ1-4, with D possibly being TRBD1 (5 bases). The CDR3 covers 14 residues. Per germline, CDR1 MNHEY and CDR2 SMNVEV (reference sequence). With 3 bases removed from V and 11 bases from J, the gap between germline ends came to 16 bases. The CDR3 region has the DNA TGTGCCAGCAGTTTGAGAGGGGTGGAGGGTAAACTGTTTTTT. Protein product: CASSLRGVEGKLFF.

The chain recombines TRBV7-2 with TRBJ1-1; D is unresolved. Trimming pared 1 base from V and 6 bases from J, leaving 12 bases between. This CDR3 comprises 14 residues. Germline V gene sequence: CDR1 SGHTA, CDR2 FQGNSA. DNA for the CDR3: TGTGCCAGCAGCTTAGGGCAGGCGCACTCTGAAGCTTTCTTT. Its protein product is CASSLGQAHSEAFF.

V usage is TRBV7-2 and J usage is TRBJ2-1; 9 positions agree with TRBD1. J gave up 15 bases and V 6 bases, and 21 bases lay outside the gene matches. This CDR3 region has 16 residues. Per germline, CDR1 SGHTA and CDR2 FQGNSA. The CDR3 loop reads CASSTRARQGGTELFF. CDR3 coding DNA: TGTGCCAGCAGTACAAGAGCGCGACAGGGGGGTACCGAACTGTTCTTC.

V usage is TRBV9 and J usage is TRBJ1-4; D is possibly TRBD1 (6 bases). V lost 3 bases and J lost 5, with 14 bases in between. Germline V gives CDR1 SGDLS, CDR2 YYNGEE. CDR3 length equals 15 residues. In DNA, the CDR3 is TGTGCCAGCAGCGCCTGGGGCAGGGGAAATGAAAAACTGTTTTTT. This gives the protein CASSAWGRGNEKLFF.

The genes are TRBV18 and TRBJ1-3, with D maybe TRBD1 (6 bases). The germline gives CDR1 KGHSH, CDR2 LQKENI. CDR3 length: 16 residues. Between the trimmed V and J ends, which lost 2 bases and 2 bases, there was a span of 13 bases. In DNA form, the CDR3 reads TGTGCCAGCTCACCAAATCCCGGGACAACTGGAAACACCATATATTTT. Amino acid sequence: CASSPNPGTTGNTIYF.

The chain employs TRBV30 and TRBJ1-4; a weak D match, TRBD1 (5 bases). The CDR3 is 12 amino acids. Germline V gives CDR1 GTSNPN, CDR2 SVGIG (reference sequence). V was trimmed by 0 bases and J by 15 bases, leaving 14 bases between them. CDR3 loop: CAWSVLGGRVFF. The CDR3 DNA sequence: TGTGCCTGGAGTGTACTGGGGGGGAGGGTGTTTTTT.

This chain joins TRBV28 and TRBJ1-1; no firm D call. The V end lost 6 bases, the J end lost 4 bases, and 21 bases lay between the germline ends. CDR1 and CDR2 (germline): MDHEN, SYDVKM. CDR3 length: 16 amino acids. The CDR3 spells CASRIRSLTLSTEAFF. CDR3 in DNA: TGTGCCAGCAGGATAAGGAGCCTAACGTTGAGCACTGAAGCTTTCTTT.

This clone has just one count. The chain employs TRBV29-1 and TRBJ2-3, with 16 bases lining up with TRBD2. In germline, CDR1 is SQVTM, CDR2 ANQGSEA. The length of the CDR3 is 18 residues. The V and J ends lost 6 bases and 1 base, in that order; junction bases with no gene match: 10. CDR3 protein: CSVRGTSGGAVGTDTQYF. Written as DNA, the CDR3 is TGCAGCGTCCGAGGGACTAGCGGGGGGGCCGTGGGCACAGATACGCAGTATTTT.

This chain's CDR3 is CASSGTGREQYF. Here the CDR3 DNA reads TGTGCCAGCAGTGGTACAGGGCGAGAGCAGTACTTC. The J gene is TRBJ2-7, the V gene TRBV5-4, with TRBD1 as a possible D gene (6 bases). The germline gives CDR1 SGHNT, CDR2 YYREEE (reference sequence). V lost 5 bases and J lost 7, with 13 bases in between. The length of the CDR3 is 12 residues.

The rearrangement uses TRBV4-3 and TRBJ1-5, with TRBD1 identical over 7 bases. The CDR3 runs to 16 residues. Germline CDR1 and CDR2: LGHNA and YSLEER. Losses at the gene ends were 2 bases for V and 2 bases for J; bases not matched to a gene: 6. The CDR3 sequence: CASSQTGEGGNQPQHF. As DNA, the CDR3 is TGCGCCAGCAGCCAAACAGGGGAAGGGGGCAATCAGCCCCAGCATTTT.

V is TRBV5-1 and J is TRBJ1-1; D may be TRBD1 (5 bases). Germline values: CDR1 SGHRS, CDR2 YFSETQ. Trimming took off 3 bases at V and 2 bases at J, with 14 bases between the two ends. There are 15 residues in the CDR3. As DNA, the CDR3 is TGCGCCAGCAGCTCAAACACAGGACAAAACACTGAAGCTTTCTTT. Its protein is CASSSNTGQNTEAFF.

The V and J genes are TRBV27 and TRBJ1-6; possible D gene TRBD1, 5 bases. From germline, CDR1 is MNHEY and CDR2 SMNVEV (reference sequence). This CDR3 region has 15 residues. Trimming took off 3 bases at V and 8 bases at J, with 14 bases between the two ends. This chain's CDR3 is CASSLNVQGHSPLHF. Here the CDR3 DNA reads TGTGCCAGCAGTTTGAACGTGCAGGGCCATTCACCCCTCCACTTT.

This CDR3 reads CATRDSHTDTQYF. The CDR3 DNA follows: TGTGCCACCAGGGACAGCCACACAGATACGCAGTATTTT. This chain connects TRBV2 to TRBJ2-3, with TRBD1 matching 7 bases. Germline lookup yields CDR1 SNHLY and CDR2 FYNNEI. V shed 10 bases, J shed 2 bases, and the junction held 6 bases outside the gene matches. The CDR3 runs 13 residues.

The chain couples TRBV4-3 to TRBJ1-1, with D tentatively TRBD1 (5 bases). The V gene lost 0 bases and the J gene lost 4 bases, with 18 bases spanning the gap. CDR3 length: 17 residues. CDR1 is LGHNA and CDR2 is YSLEER in the germline V gene. CDR3 sequence reads: CASSQDSRAGKSTEAFF. The DNA for the CDR3 is TGCGCCAGCAGCCAAGATTCCAGGGCAGGGAAGAGCACTGAAGCTTTCTTT.

The CDR3 nucleotides read TGTGCCAGCAGCTTATTGGCGGGGGGCCATGCAGATACGCAGTATTTT. This encodes CASSLLAGGHADTQYF. The gene calls are TRBV7-9 and TRBJ2-3; 8 positions agree with TRBD2. Germline V CDR1 and CDR2: SEHNR, FQNEAQ (reference sequence). This CDR3 contains 16 residues. Trimming took 2 bases from V and 4 from J; bases not matched to a gene: 8.

V usage is TRBV10-1 and J usage is TRBJ1-2, with 7 bases fitting TRBD1. Germline trimming cut 2 bases from V and 4 bases from J; bases unmatched to any gene: 1. The CDR3 contains 13 residues. The V gene's germline CDR1 is WNHNN and CDR2 SYGVQD (reference sequence). CDR3 sequence (DNA): TGCGCCAGCAGTGAGAACAGGGGCTATGGCTACACCTTC. Amino acid sequence: CASSENRGYGYTF.

The V gene is TRBV7-8, the J gene TRBJ1-1; possibly TRBD1 for D (5 bases). Looked up from germline, CDR1 is SGHVS and CDR2 is FQNEAQ. The CDR3 is made up of 15 amino acids. The V and J ends lost 4 bases and 1 base respectively, with 13 bases between them. The CDR3 bases are TGTGCCAGCAGCTGGACCGGGCAGGGGAACACTGAAGCTTTCTTT. Residues: CASSWTGQGNTEAFF.